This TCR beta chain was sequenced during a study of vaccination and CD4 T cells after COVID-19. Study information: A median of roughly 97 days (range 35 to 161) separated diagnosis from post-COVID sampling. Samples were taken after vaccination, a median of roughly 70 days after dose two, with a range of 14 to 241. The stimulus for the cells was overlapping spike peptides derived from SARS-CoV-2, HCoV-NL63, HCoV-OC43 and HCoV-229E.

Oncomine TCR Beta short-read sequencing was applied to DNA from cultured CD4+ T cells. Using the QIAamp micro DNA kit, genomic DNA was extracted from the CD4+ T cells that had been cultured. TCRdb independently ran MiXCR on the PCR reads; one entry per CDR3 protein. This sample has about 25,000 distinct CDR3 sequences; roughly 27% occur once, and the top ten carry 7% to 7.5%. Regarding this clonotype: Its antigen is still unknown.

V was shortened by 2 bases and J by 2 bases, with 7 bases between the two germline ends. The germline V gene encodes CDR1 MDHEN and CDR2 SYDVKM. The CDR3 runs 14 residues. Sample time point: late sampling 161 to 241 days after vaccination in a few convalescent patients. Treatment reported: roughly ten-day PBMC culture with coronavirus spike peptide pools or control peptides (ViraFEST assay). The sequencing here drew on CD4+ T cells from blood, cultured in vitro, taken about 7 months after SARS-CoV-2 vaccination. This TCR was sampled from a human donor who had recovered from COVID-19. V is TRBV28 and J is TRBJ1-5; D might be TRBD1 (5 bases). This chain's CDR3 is CASSLGGGNQPQHF. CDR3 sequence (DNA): TGTGCCAGCAGTTTAGGGGGTGGCAATCAGCCCCAGCATTTT.